The clone carrying this T cell receptor beta chain appeared many times. No antigen is known for it. Amplified regions were TCR beta CDR3 sequences from RNA transcripts. First-round RT-PCR of the TCR CDR3 relied on the HTBI primer set. MiXCR was run by TCRdb on the multiplex PCR reads, yielding one entry per CDR3 protein. The data hold hundreds of thousands of distinct CDR3 sequences, with around 20% observed a single time. V trimming: 6 bases; J trimming: 3 bases; junction bases outside the gene matches: 7. The germline gives CDR1 SNHLY, CDR2 FYNNEI. The CDR3 consists of 17 residues. These data belong to a study of T cells in Graves' hyperthyroidism and ophthalmopathy. At the level of the study: Peripheral blood draws took place at initial diagnosis, ahead of any treatment.

Study-level results: Clonotypes that were expanded in thyroid above 0.001 mostly appeared in blood too.

Inclusion characteristics of ophthalmopathy patients comprised a Clinical Activity Score of at least 3, a NOSPECS grade of at least 4, and duration under 3 months. PBMCs were obtained from roughly 10 ml fresh peripheral blood. V and J are TRBV2 and TRBJ2-1; 14 bases line up with TRBD2. Sequenced input: blood. The receptor was isolated from a man aged 35 to 55 with Graves' ophthalmopathy. DNA of the CDR3: TGTGCCAGCAGGGGACTAGCGGGAGTAGGGGTCTACAATGAGCAGTTCTTC. This translates into CASRGLAGVGVYNEQFF.